Listed below are T cell receptor beta chains from one sample, sequenced in a study of blood T cells in healthy people across ages. TCRdb used MiXCR to reprocess the 5' RACE reads, holding one entry per CDR3 protein. Of roughly 1,800,000 distinct CDR3 sequences in the sample, about 49% were seen once. Sequenced sample: blood. The receptors were sampled from a woman aged 40 to 49 in good health. The CDR3 runs from the conserved cysteine through the conserved F or W. D genes are given only for firm matches. Size is omitted from some rows. Given values are once, few, many or a class for expanded clones.

>TRBJ2-5|.|.|TRBV7-6
CASRVELGQETQYF
TGTGCCAGCAGAGTCGAGCTGGGACAAGAGACCCAGTACTTC
>TRBJ2-1|TRBD2|.|TRBV20-1
CSATSGGAKEQFF
TGCAGTGCTACTAGCGGGGGGGCCAAGGAGCAGTTCTTC
>TRBJ2-1|.|once|TRBV4-2
CASSQDWAGSYNEQFF
TGTGCCAGCAGCCAAGATTGGGCGGGGTCCTACAATGAGCAGTTCTTC
>TRBJ1-6|.|.|TRBV27
CASGLTQMSSYNSPLHF
TGTGCCAGCGGTTTAACCCAGATGTCCTCCTATAATTCACCCCTCCACTTT
>TRBJ1-2|.|once|TRBV4-3
CASSQDGGRSKAGYTF
TGCGCCAGCAGCCAAGACGGAGGACGGAGTAAGGCTGGCTACACCTTC
>TRBJ1-4|.|.|TRBV7-7
CASSLAVGEKLFF
TGTGCTAGCAGCTTAGCCGTAGGTGAAAAACTGTTTTTT
>TRBJ1-5|.|.|TRBV29-1
CPSQPQHF
TGCCCTTCACAGCCCCAGCATTTT
>TRBJ1-6|.|.|TRBV20-1
CSARDRVAYNSPLHF
TGCAGTGCTAGAGACAGGGTAGCCTATAATTCACCCCTCCACTTT
>TRBJ2-3|TRBD2|few|TRBV5-1
CASSLERGSTSTDTQYF
TGCGCCAGCAGCTTGGAGCGGGGGAGCACTAGCACAGATACGCAGTATTTT
>TRBJ2-5|.|.|TRBV7-2
CASSLSGTGEIQYF
TGTGCCAGCAGCTTATCCGGGACGGGGGAGATTCAGTACTTC
>TRBJ1-1|TRBD1|few|TRBV5-1
CASSSSYRGGTEAFF
TGCGCCAGCAGCTCCTCTTACAGGGGTGGCACTGAAGCTTTCTTT
>TRBJ2-1|TRBD1|.|TRBV29-1
CSGTRDSLYNEQFF
TGCAGCGGAACCCGGGACAGCCTATACAATGAGCAGTTCTTC
>TRBJ2-7|TRBD1|.|TRBV6-5
CASSYSRDRVHEQYF
TGTGCCAGCAGTTACTCTCGGGACAGGGTCCACGAGCAGTACTTC
>TRBJ2-3|.|few|TRBV6-5
CASSYGGRATDTQYF
TGTGCCAGCAGTTACGGGGGCAGAGCCACAGATACGCAGTATTTT
>TRBJ1-2|.|few|TRBV9
CASSVGGTTNYGYTF
TGTGCCAGCAGCGTAGGAGGGACAACTAACTATGGCTACACCTTC
>TRBJ2-5|TRBD2|.|TRBV20-1
CCARPTSGLETQYF
TGCTGTGCTAGACCGACTAGCGGTTTAGAGACCCAGTACTTC
>TRBJ2-7|TRBD2|.|TRBV7-9
CASSPRLAGDSYEQYF
TGTGCCAGCAGCCCTCGACTAGCGGGGGACTCCTACGAGCAGTACTTC
>TRBJ1-1|.|.|TRBV6-1
CASSAQTGRRTEAEAFF
TGTGCCAGCAGTGCCCAAACAGGGCGGAGAACTGAAGCTGAAGCTTTCTTT
>TRBJ2-3|.|once|TRBV6-5
CASVPALARTTDTQYF
TGTGCCAGCGTACCTGCCCTAGCGAGGACCACAGATACGCAGTATTTT
>TRBJ2-1|.|.|TRBV21-1
CASSPGLGRGNEQFF
TGTGCCAGCAGCCCGGGACTAGGGAGAGGCAATGAGCAGTTCTTC
>TRBJ2-7|TRBD2|few|TRBV7-9
CASSSGTSGVIQYF
TGTGCCAGCAGCTCCGGGACTAGCGGGGTAATCCAGTACTTC
>TRBJ1-6|.|.|TRBV4-3
CVSSQDPAGSYSPLHF
TGCGTCAGCAGCCAAGATCCGGCAGGGTCATATTCACCCCTCCACTTT
>TRBJ2-7|TRBD1|.|TRBV6-2/TRBV6-3
CASSYGTGRLNEQYF
TGTGCCAGCAGTTACGGGACAGGAAGACTCAACGAGCAGTACTTC
>TRBJ2-1|.|few|TRBV29-1
CSVYGTPGVNEQFF
TGCAGCGTCTATGGGACCCCAGGGGTCAATGAGCAGTTCTTC
>TRBJ1-2|TRBD1|.|TRBV7-2
CASSLEGQGSFGYTF
TGTGCCAGCAGCTTAGAGGGACAGGGTAGTTTCGGCTACACCTTC
>TRBJ1-2|.|few|TRBV5-1
CASSLDAGSNYGYTF
TGCGCCAGCAGCTTGGATGCAGGCTCTAACTATGGCTACACCTTC
>TRBJ1-3|.|few|TRBV5-1
CASSLTVPGNTIYF
TGCGCCAGCAGCTTGACGGTTCCTGGAAACACCATATATTTT
>TRBJ2-7|.|few|TRBV29-1
CSVARDGAYEQYF
TGCAGCGTTGCCCGGGACGGAGCCTACGAGCAGTACTTC
>TRBJ2-3|TRBD1|.|TRBV7-2
CASSSYNRGDTQYF
TGTGCCAGCAGCTCATATAACAGGGGGGATACGCAGTATTTT
>TRBJ2-1|.|many|TRBV29-1
CSVESIDSSSYNEQFF
TGCAGCGTTGAATCCATAGACTCGAGCTCCTACAATGAGCAGTTCTTC
>TRBJ2-5|TRBD1|.|TRBV5-1
CASSFSDREETQYF
TGCGCCAGCAGCTTCAGCGACAGGGAGGAGACCCAGTACTTC
>TRBJ2-7|TRBD1|many|TRBV6-5
CASSFRQGAEQYF
TGTGCCAGCAGTTTTAGACAGGGAGCCGAGCAGTACTTC
>TRBJ2-1|TRBD2|few|TRBV12-3/TRBV12-4
CASSFGGGRNEQFF
TGTGCCAGCAGTTTCGGGGGGGGGAGAAATGAGCAGTTCTTC
>TRBJ2-1|.|few|TRBV4-3
CASSHFWRYEQFF
TGCGCCAGCAGCCATTTCTGGCGCTATGAGCAGTTCTTC
>TRBJ2-1|TRBD1|.|TRBV20-1
CSARSRDRHNEQFF
TGCAGTGCTAGAAGCCGGGACAGGCACAATGAGCAGTTCTTC
>TRBJ1-6|TRBD1|once|TRBV4-1
CASSQPQGSSYNSPLHF
TGCGCCAGCAGCCAACCACAGGGGAGCTCCTATAATTCACCCCTCCACTTT
>TRBJ2-7|.|.|TRBV4-1
CASSQLGAGYEQYF
TGCGCCAGCAGCCAACTGGGGGCAGGGTACGAGCAGTACTTC
>TRBJ2-5|.|many|TRBV10-1
CASSRDPQETQYF
TGCGCCAGCAGCCGGGACCCCCAAGAGACCCAGTACTTC
>TRBJ1-1|.|.|TRBV4-2
CASRGYDTEAFF
TGTGCCAGCAGGGGTTATGACACTGAAGCTTTCTTT
>TRBJ1-2|.|.|TRBV6-5
CASTPYPGQNYGYTF
TGTGCCAGCACCCCCTACCCGGGACAAAACTATGGCTACACCTTC
>TRBJ2-5|TRBD1|.|TRBV12-3/TRBV12-4
CASSTLRGGAGATQYF
TGTGCCAGCAGTACACTTCGAGGGGGCGCCGGGGCGACCCAGTACTTC
>TRBJ2-7|.|.|TRBV7-8
CASSTDRAAEQYF
TGTGCCAGCAGCACGGACAGAGCGGCCGAGCAGTACTTC
>TRBJ1-5|TRBD1|few|TRBV5-1
CASSTGQVNQPQHF
TGCGCCAGCAGCACCGGACAGGTTAATCAGCCCCAGCATTTT
>TRBJ1-2|.|.|TRBV29-1
CSIEENGYTF
TGCAGCATTGAGGAGAATGGCTACACCTTC
>TRBJ2-1|.|.|TRBV7-9
CASSGTGTVYNEQFF
TGTGCCAGCAGCGGGACTGGGACAGTCTACAATGAGCAGTTCTTC
>TRBJ2-7|TRBD1|.|TRBV3-1
CASSPTRGGRGLYEQYF
TGTGCCAGCAGCCCCACGCGAGGGGGCAGGGGGCTCTACGAGCAGTACTTC
>TRBJ2-7|.|few|TRBV20-1
CSARDKQGAYEQYF
TGCAGTGCTAGAGATAAGCAGGGAGCCTACGAGCAGTACTTC